This T cell receptor (beta chain) derives from a study of shared clonotypes between healthy human individuals. Those who donated, Caucasian adults without exception, all lived in Nashville, Tennessee. This CDR3 has 13 amino acids. Trimming removed 7 bases at V and 3 bases at J, with 13 bases between. Germline-derived CDR1 and CDR2 are SGHRS and YFSETQ. This table comes from immunoSEQ multiplex PCR, and its TCRdb copy is limited to in-frame clones, with some not included. The table has about 2.3 million clones, 80% to 95% seen once. The material sequenced was naive CD4+ T cells from PBMCs. Subset of the sample: CD45RA+ positively selected. The sequence was collected from a man aged 18 to 35 in good health. Some clones in this sample may be carry-over from other donors' samples. The rearrangement links TRBV5-1 to TRBJ1-1; a possible D gene is TRBD1 (6 bases). The CDR3: CASGSGGHTEAFF. The CDR3 coding sequence is TGCGCCAGCGGGTCGGGGGGCCACACTGAAGCTTTCTTT. The variable domain in full, with the rest retrieved from reference TRBV5-1 and TRBJ1-1, is KAGVTQTPRYLIKTRGQQVTLSCSPISGHRSVSWYQQTPGQGLQFLFEYFSETQRNKGNFPGRFSGRQFSNSRSEMNVSTLELGDSALYLCASGSGGHTEAFFGQGTRLTVV.